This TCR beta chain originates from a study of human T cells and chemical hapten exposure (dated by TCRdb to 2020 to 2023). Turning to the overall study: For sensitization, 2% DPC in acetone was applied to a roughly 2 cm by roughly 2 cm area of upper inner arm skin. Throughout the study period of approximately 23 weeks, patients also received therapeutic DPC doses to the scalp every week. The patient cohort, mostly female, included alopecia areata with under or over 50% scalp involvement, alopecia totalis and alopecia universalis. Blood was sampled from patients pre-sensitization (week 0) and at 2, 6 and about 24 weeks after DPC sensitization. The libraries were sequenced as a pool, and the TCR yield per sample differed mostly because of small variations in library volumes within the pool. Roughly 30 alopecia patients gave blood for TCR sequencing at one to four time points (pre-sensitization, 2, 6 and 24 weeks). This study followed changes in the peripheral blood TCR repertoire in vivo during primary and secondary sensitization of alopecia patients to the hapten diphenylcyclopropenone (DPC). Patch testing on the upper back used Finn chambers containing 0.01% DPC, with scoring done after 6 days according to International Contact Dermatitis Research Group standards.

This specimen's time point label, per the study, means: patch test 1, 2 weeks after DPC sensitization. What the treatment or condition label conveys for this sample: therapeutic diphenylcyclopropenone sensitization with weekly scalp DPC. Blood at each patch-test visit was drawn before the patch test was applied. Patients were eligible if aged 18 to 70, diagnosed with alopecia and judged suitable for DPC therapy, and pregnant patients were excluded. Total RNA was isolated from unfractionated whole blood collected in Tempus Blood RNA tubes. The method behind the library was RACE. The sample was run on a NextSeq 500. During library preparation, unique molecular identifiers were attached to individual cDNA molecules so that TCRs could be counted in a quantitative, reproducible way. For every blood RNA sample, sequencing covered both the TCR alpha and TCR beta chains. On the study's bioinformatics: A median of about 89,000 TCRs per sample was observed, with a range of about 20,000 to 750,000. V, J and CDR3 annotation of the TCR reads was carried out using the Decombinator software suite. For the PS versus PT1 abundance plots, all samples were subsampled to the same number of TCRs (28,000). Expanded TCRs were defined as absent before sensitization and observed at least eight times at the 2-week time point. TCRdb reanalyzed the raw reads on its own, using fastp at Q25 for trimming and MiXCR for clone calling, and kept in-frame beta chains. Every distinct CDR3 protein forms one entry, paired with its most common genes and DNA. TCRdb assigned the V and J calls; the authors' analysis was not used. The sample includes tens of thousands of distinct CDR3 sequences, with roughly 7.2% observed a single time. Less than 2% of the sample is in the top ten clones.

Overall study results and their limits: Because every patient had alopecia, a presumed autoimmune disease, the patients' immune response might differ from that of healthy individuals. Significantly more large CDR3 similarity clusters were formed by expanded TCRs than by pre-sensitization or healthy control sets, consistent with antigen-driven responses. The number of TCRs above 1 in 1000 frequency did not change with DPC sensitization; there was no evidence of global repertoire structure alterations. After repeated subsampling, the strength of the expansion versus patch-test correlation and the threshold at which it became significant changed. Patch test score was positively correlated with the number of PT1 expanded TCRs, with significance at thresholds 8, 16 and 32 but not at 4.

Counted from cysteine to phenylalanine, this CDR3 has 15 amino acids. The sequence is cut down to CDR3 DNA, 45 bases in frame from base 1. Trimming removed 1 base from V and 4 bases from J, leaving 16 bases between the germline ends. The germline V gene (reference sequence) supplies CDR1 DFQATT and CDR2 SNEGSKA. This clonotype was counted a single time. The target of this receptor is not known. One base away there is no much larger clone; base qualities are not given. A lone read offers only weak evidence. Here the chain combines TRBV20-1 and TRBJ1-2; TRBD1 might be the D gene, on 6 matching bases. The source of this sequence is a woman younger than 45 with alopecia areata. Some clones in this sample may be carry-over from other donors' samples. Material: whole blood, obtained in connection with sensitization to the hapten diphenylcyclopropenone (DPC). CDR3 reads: CSARADRRNGYGYTF. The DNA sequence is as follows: TGCAGTGCTAGAGCTGACAGGCGGAATGGCTATGGCTACACCTTC.